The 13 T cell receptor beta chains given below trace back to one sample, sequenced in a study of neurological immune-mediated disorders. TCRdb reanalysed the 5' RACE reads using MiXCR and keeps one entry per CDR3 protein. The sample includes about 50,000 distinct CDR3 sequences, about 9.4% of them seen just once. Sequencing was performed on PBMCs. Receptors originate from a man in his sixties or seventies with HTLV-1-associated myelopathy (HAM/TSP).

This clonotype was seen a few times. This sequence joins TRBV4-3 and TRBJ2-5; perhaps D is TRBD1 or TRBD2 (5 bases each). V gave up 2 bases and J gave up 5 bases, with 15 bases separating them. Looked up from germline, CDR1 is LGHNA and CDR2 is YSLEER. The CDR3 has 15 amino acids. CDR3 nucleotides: TGCGCCAGCAGCCAAAACCGGGAAGGGGAGGAGACCCAGTACTTC. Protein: CASSQNREGEETQYF.

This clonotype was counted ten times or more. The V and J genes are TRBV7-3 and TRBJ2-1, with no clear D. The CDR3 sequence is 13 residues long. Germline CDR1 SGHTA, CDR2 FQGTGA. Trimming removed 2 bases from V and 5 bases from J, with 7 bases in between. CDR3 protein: CASSLYSNNEQFF. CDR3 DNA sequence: TGTGCCAGCAGCTTATATTCTAACAATGAGCAGTTCTTC.

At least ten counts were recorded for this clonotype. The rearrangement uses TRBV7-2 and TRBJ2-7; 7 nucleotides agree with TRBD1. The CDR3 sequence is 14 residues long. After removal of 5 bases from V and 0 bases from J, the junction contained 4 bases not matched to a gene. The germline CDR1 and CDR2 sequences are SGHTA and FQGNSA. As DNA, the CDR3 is TGTGCCAGCAGCCGGGACAGAAACTCCTACGAGCAGTACTTC. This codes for CASSRDRNSYEQYF.

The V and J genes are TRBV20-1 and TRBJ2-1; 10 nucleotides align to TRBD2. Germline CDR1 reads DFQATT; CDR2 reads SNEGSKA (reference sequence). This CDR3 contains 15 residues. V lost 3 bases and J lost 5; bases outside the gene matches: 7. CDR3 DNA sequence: TGCAGTGCTAGCGGACTAGCGGATGGGCACAATGAGCAGTTCTTC. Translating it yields CSASGLADGHNEQFF.

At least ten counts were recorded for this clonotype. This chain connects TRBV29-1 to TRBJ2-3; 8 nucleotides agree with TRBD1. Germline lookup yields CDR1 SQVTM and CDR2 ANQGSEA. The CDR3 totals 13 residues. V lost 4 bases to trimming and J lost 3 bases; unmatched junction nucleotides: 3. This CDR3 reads CSVAGGATDTQYF. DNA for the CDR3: TGCAGCGTTGCAGGGGGCGCAACAGATACGCAGTATTTT.

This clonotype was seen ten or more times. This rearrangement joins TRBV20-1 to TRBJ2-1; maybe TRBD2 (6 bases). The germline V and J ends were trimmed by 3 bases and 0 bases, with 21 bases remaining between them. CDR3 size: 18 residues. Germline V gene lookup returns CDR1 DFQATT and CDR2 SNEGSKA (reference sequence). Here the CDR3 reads CSASRGKNLKRSYNEQFF. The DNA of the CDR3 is TGCAGTGCTAGCCGCGGGAAGAACTTGAAACGCTCCTACAATGAGCAGTTCTTC.

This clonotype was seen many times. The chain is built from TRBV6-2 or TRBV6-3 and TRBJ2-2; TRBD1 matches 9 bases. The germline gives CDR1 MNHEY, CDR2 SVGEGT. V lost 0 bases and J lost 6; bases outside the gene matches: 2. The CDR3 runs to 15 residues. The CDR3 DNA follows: TGTGCCAGCAGTTACTCGGGGACAGGGTCCGGGGAGCTGTTTTTT. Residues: CASSYSGTGSGELFF.

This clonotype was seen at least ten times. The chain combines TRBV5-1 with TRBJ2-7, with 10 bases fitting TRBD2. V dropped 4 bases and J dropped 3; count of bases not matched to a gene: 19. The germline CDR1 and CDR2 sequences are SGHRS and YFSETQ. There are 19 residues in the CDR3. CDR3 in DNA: TGCGCCAGCAGCGTGATGACCGGGACTAGCGCCCTGGGCGTCTACGAGCAGTACTTC. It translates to CASSVMTGTSALGVYEQYF.

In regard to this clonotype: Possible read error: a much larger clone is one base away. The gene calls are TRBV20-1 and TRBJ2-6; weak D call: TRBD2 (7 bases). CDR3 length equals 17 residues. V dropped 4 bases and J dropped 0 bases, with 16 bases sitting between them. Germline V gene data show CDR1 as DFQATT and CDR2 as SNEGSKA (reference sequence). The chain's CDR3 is CSAMRGQGLSGANVLTF. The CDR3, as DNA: TGCAGTGCTATGCGGGGGCAGGGCCTCTCTGGGGCCAACGTCCTGACTTTC.

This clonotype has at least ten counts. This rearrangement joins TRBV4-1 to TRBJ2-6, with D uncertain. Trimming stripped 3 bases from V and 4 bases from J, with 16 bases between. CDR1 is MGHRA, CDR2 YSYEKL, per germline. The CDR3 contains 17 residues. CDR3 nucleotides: TGCGCCAGCAGCCACGGCGAGCGAGTCGGGGGGGCCAACGTCCTGACTTTC. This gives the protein CASSHGERVGGANVLTF.

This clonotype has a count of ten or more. The CDR3 coding sequence is TGTGCCAGCAGCTTCATCCAAACTAGGCTGAACACCGGGGAGCTGTTTTTT. This gives the protein CASSFIQTRLNTGELFF. The V call is TRBV7-2, the J call TRBJ2-2; TRBD2 is a possible D gene (5 bases). Germline V lookup: CDR1 SGHTA, CDR2 FQGNSA. The CDR3 totals 17 residues. V lost 3 bases, J lost 1 base, and 15 bases lay in between.

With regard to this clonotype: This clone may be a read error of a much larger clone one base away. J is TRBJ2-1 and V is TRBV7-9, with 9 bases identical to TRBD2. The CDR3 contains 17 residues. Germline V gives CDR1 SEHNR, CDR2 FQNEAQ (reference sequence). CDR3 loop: CSSSLAVPAGGFNEQFF. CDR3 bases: TGTTCCAGCAGCTTAGCGGTTCCAGCGGGAGGATTCAATGAGCAGTTCTTC.

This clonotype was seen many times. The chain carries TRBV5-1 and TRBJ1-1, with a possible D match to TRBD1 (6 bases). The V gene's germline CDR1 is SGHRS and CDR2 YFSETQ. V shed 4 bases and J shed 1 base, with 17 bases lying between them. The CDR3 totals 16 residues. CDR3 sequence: CASSRGLGGRNTEAFF. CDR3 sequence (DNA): TGCGCCAGCAGCCGGGGGCTGGGGGGCAGGAACACTGAAGCTTTCTTT.